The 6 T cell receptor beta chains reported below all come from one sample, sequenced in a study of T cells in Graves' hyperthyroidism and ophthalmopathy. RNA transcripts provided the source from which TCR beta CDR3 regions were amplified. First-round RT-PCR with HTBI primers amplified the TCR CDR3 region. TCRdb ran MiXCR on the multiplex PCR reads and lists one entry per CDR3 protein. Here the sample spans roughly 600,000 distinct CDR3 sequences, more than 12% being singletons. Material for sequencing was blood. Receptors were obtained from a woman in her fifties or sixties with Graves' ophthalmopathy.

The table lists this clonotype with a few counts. CDR3 residues: CASSYGAEQQFF. The CDR3 region has the DNA TGTGCCAGCAGTTACGGCGCGGAGCAGCAGTTCTTC. The V gene is TRBV6-5, the J gene TRBJ2-1, with unresolved D. V gave up 2 bases and J gave up 11 bases, with 10 bases separating them. Per the germline V gene, CDR1 is MNHEY and CDR2 is SVGAGI. The length of the CDR3 is 12 residues.

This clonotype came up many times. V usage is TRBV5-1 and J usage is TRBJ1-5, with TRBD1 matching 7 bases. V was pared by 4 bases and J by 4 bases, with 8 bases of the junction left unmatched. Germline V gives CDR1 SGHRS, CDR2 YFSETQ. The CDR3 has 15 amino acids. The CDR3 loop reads CASSLGTAKNQPQHF. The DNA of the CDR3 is TGCGCCAGCAGCCTAGGGACAGCCAAGAATCAGCCCCAGCATTTT.

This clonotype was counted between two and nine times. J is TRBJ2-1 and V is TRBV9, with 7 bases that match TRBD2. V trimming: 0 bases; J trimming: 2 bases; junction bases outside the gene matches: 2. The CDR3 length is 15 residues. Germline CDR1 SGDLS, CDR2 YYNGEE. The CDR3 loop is CASSVVTSAYNEQFF. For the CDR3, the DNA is TGTGCCAGCAGCGTAGTAACTAGCGCCTACAATGAGCAGTTCTTC. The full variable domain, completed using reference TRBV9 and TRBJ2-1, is DSGVTQTPKHLITATGQRVTLRCSPRSGDLSVYWYQQSLDQGLQFLIQYYNGEERAKGNILERFSAQQFPDLHSELNLSSLELGDSALYFCASSVVTSAYNEQFFGPGTRLTVL.

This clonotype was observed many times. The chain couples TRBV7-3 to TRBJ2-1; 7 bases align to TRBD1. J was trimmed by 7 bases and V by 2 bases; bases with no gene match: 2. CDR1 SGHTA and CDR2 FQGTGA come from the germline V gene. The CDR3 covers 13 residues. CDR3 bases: TGTGCCAGCAGCTTATTACAGGGGAATGAGCAGTTCTTC. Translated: CASSLLQGNEQFF.

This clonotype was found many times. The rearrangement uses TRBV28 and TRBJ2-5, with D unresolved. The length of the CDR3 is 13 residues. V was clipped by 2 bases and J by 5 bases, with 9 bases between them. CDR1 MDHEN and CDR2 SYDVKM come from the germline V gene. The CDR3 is CASSLPNLETQYF. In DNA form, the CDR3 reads TGTGCCAGCAGTTTACCCAACCTGGAGACCCAGTACTTC.

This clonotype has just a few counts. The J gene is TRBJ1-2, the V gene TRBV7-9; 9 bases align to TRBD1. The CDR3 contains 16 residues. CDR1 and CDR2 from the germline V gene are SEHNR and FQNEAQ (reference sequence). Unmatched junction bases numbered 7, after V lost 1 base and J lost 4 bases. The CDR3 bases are TGTGCCAGCAGCTTAGACGGGACAGGGATCCTCTATGGCTACACCTTC. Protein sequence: CASSLDGTGILYGYTF.